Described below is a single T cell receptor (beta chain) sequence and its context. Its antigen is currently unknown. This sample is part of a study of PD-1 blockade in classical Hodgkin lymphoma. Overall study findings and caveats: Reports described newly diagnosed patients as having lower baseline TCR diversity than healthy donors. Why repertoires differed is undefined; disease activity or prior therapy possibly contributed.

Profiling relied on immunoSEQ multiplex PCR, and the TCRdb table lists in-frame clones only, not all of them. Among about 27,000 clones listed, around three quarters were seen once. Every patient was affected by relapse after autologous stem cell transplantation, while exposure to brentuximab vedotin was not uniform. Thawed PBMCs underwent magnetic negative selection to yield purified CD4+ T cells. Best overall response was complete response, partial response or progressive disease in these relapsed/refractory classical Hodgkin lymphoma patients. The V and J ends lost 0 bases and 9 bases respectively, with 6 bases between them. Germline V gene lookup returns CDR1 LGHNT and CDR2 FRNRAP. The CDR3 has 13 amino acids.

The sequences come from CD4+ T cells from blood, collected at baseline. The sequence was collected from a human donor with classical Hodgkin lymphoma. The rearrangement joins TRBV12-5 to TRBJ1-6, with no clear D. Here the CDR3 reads CASGLVPASPLHF. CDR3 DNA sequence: TGTGCTAGTGGTTTGGTCCCTGCTTCACCCCTCCACTTT.